This TCR beta chain was observed in a study of cytomegalovirus exposure and HLA in healthy donors. Study outcomes and limitations: Published work reported that the classifier diagnosed cytomegalovirus status with high specificity and sensitivity.

PCR primers comprised 60 Vbeta and 13 Jbeta primers. Sequencing was performed with immunoSEQ multiplex PCR; in TCRdb, only in-frame clones are kept and a portion is missing. The sample lists under 100,000 clones, approximately 80% occurring once. This clone turned up a few times. Its antigen is unidentified. V was pared by 2 bases and J by 4 bases, with 9 bases between. The CDR3 totals 13 residues. Germline values: CDR1 SGHDT, CDR2 YYEEEE. Sample: PBMCs. This receptor was taken from a man aged 40-50 years in good health and CMV-seronegative. This chain uses TRBV5-6 with TRBJ1-1, with unresolved D. This chain's CDR3 is CASSFPGATEAFF. CDR3 DNA sequence: TGTGCCAGCAGCTTCCCGGGAGCCACTGAAGCTTTCTTT. Supplemented by reference TRBV5-6 and TRBJ1-1, the full variable domain reads DAGVTQSPTHLIKTRGQQVTLRCSPKSGHDTVSWYQQALGQGPQFIFQYYEEEERQRGNFPDRFSGHQFPNYSSELNVNALLLGDSALYLCASSFPGATEAFFGQGTRLTVV.